The rows below give T cell receptor beta chains drawn from one sample of a study of shared clonotypes between healthy human individuals. Here immunoSEQ multiplex PCR was the method, and the copy in TCRdb shows in-frame clones only, minus some. The sample has fewer than 3 million clones; 85% to 95% are singletons. Sequenced input: naive CD4+ T cells from PBMCs. Source of these receptors: a young man in good health. Some clones in this sample may be carry-over from other donors' samples. The CDR3 runs from the conserved cysteine through the conserved F or W.

J	V	CDR3
TRBJ1-4	TRBV28	CASSPPQGGSEKLFF
TRBJ1-5	TRBV28	CASSLRGGNQPQHF
TRBJ2-2	TRBV6-5	CASRATGGHGELFF
TRBJ2-7	TRBV5-1	CASKFHGTDTYEQYF
TRBJ2-1	TRBV9	CASSVYGSGLYNEQFF
TRBJ2-7	TRBV29-1	CSVGGQGTYEQYF
TRBJ1-1	TRBV28	CATGTGEYIGEAFF
TRBJ1-2	TRBV20-1	CSGVESMGYTF
TRBJ1-5	TRBV19	CASSGTGQGVEPQHF
TRBJ2-7	TRBV30	CAWSVPGFFYEQYF
TRBJ2-7	TRBV19	CASSPRVPYEQYF
TRBJ1-1	TRBV28	CASSLLHNIEAFF
TRBJ2-1	TRBV27	CASSRPTGGFYNEQFF
TRBJ2-1	TRBV9	CASSEGLAPNEQFF
TRBJ2-1	TRBV5-1	CASSDSGPRSEQFF
TRBJ2-1	TRBV19	CASSIWSSTANEQFF
TRBJ2-6	TRBV5-1	CASSSTGGSSGANVLTF